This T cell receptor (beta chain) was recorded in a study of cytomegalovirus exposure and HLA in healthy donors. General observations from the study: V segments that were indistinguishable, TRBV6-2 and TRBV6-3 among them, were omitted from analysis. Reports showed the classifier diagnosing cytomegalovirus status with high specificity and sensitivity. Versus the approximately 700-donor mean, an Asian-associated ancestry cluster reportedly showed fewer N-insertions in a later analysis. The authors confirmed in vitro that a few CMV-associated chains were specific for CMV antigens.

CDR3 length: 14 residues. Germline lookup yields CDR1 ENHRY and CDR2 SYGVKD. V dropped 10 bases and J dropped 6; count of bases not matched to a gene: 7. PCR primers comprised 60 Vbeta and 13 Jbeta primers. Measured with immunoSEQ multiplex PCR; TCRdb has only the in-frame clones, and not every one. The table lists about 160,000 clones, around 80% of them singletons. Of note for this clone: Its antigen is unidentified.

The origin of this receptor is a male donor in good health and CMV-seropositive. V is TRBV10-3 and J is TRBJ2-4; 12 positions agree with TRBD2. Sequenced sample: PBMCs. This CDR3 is CATALAGGGNIQYF. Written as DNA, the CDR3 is TGTGCCACCGCTCTAGCGGGAGGGGGAAACATTCAGTACTTC.